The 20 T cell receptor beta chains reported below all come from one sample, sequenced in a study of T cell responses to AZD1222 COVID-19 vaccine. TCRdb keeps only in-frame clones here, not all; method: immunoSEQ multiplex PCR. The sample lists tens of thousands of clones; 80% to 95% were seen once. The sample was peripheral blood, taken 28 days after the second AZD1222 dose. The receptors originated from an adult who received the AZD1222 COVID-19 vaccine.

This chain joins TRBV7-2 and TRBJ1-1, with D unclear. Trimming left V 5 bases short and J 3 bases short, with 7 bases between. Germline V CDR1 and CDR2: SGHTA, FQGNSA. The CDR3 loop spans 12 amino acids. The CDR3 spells CASSPSYTEAFF. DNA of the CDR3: TGTGCCAGCAGCCCTTCCTACACTGAAGCTTTCTTT.

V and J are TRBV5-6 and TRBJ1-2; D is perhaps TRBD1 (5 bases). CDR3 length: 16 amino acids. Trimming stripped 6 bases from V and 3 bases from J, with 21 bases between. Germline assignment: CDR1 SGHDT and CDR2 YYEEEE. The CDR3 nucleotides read TGTGCCAGCATCCACACCGGGGCGGGGAGAGACTATGGCTACACCTTC. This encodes CASIHTGAGRDYGYTF. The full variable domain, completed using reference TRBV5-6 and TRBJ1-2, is DAGVTQSPTHLIKTRGQQVTLRCSPKSGHDTVSWYQQALGQGPQFIFQYYEEEERQRGNFPDRFSGHQFPNYSSELNVNALLLGDSALYLCASIHTGAGRDYGYTFGSGTRLTVV.

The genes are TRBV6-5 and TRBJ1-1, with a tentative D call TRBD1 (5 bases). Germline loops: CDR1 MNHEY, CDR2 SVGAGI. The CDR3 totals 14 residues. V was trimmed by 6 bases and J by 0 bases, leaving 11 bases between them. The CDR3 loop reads CASRILGVNTEAFF. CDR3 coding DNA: TGTGCCAGCAGGATACTAGGGGTGAACACTGAAGCTTTCTTT.

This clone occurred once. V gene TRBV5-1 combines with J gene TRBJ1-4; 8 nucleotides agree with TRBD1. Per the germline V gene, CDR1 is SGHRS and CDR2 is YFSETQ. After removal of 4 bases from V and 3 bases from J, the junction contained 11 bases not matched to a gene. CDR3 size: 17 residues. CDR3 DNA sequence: TGCGCCAGCAGCCGCTCACTCGGGACAGGCCCTAATGAAAAACTGTTTTTT. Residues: CASSRSLGTGPNEKLFF.

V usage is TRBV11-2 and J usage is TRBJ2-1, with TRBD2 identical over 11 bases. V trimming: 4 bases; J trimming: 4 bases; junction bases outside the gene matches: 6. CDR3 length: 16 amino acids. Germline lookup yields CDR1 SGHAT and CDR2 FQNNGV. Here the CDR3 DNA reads TGTGCCAGCAGCTATATAGCGGGGGGGCGGTACAATGAGCAGTTCTTC. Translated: CASSYIAGGRYNEQFF.

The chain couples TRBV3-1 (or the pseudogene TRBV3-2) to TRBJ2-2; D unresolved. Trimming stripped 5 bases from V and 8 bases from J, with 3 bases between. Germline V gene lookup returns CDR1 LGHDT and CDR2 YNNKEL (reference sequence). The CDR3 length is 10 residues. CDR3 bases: TGTGCCAGCAGCTCAGGGGAGCTGTTTTTT. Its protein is CASSSGELFF.

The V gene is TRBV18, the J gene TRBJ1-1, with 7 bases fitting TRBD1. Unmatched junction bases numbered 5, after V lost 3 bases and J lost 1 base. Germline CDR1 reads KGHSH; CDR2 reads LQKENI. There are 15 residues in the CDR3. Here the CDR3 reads CASSPGQYSNTEAFF. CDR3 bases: TGTGCCAGCTCACCGGGACAGTACTCGAACACTGAAGCTTTCTTT.

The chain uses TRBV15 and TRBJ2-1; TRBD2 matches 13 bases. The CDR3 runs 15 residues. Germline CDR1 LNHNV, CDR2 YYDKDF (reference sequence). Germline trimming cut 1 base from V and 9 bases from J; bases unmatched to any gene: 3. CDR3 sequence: CATSRGTSGGSEQFF. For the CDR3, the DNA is TGTGCCACCAGCAGAGGGACTAGCGGGGGCAGTGAGCAGTTCTTC.

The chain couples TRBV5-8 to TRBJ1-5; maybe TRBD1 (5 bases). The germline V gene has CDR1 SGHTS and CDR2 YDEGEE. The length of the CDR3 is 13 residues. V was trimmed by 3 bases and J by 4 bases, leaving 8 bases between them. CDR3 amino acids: CASSWGPNQPQHF. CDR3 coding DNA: TGTGCCAGCAGCTGGGGCCCTAATCAGCCCCAGCATTTT.

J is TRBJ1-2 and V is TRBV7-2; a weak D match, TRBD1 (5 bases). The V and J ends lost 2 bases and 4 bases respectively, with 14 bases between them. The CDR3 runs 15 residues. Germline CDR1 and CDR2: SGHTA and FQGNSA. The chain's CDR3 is CASSLFGGFSYGYTF. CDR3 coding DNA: TGTGCCAGCAGCTTATTCGGGGGATTCTCCTATGGCTACACCTTC. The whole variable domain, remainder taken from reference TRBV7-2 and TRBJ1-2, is GAGVSQSPSNKVTEKGKDVELRCDPISGHTALYWYRQSLGQGLEFLIYFQGNSAPDKSGLPSDRFSAERTGGSVSTLTIQRTQQEDSAVYLCASSLFGGFSYGYTFGSGTRLTVV.

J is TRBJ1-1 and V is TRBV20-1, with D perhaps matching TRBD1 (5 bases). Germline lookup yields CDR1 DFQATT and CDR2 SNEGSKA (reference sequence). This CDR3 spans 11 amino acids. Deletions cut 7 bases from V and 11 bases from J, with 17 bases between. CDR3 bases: TGCAGTGTTTCCGGGGACCCAGGGGCTTTCTTT. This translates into CSVSGDPGAFF.

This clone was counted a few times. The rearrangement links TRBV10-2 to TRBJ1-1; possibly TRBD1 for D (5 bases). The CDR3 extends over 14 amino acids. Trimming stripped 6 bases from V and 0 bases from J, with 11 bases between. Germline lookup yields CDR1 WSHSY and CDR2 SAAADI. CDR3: CASRADSVNTEAFF. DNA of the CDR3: TGCGCCAGCAGAGCTGACAGTGTGAACACTGAAGCTTTCTTT.

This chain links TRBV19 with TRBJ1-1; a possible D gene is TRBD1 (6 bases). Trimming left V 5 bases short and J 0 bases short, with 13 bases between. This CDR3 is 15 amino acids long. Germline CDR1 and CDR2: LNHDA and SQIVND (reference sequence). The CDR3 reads CASSVQGPMNTEAFF. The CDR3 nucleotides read TGTGCCAGTAGTGTACAGGGCCCCATGAACACTGAAGCTTTCTTT.

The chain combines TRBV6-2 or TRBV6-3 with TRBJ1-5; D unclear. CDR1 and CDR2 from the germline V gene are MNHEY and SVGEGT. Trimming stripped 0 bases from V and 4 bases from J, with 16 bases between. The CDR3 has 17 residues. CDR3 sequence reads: CASSYSGRPSGNQPQHF. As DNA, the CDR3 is TGTGCCAGCAGTTACTCTGGACGGCCGTCAGGAAATCAGCCCCAGCATTTT.

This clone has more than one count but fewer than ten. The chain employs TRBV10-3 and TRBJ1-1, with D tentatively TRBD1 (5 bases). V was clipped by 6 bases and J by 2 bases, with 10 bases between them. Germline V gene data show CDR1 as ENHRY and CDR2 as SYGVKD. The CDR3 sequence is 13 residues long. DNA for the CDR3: TGTGCCATCAGAGGGACTTTTAACACTGAAGCTTTCTTT. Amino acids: CAIRGTFNTEAFF.

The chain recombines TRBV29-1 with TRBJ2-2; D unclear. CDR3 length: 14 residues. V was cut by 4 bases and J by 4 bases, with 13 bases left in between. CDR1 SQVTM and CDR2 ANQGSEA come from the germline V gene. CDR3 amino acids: CSVGSSSSTGELFF. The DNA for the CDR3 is TGCAGCGTTGGAAGTAGCTCTAGCACCGGGGAGCTGTTTTTT.

The CDR3 DNA reads as TGTGCCAGCAGCTCCGCTGGGGGGGGGCCTTGGGAAAAACTGTTTTTT. It codes for CASSSAGGGPWEKLFF. The chain has TRBV3-1 (or the pseudogene TRBV3-2) and TRBJ1-4, with D possibly TRBD1 on 6 matching bases. Deletions cut 5 bases from V and 8 bases from J, with 21 bases between. The CDR3 extends over 16 amino acids. Germline values: CDR1 LGHDT, CDR2 YNNKEL (reference sequence).

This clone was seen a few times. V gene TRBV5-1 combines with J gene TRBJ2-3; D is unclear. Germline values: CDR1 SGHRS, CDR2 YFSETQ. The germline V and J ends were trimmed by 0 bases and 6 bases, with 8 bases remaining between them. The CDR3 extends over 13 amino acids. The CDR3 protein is CASSLAVRDTQYF. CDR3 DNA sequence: TGCGCCAGCAGCTTGGCAGTACGGGATACGCAGTATTTT.

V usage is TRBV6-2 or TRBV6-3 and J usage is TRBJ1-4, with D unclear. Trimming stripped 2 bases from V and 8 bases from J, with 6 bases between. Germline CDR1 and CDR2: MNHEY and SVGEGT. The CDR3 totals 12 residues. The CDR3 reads CASSYDEEKLFF. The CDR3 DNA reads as TGTGCCAGCAGTTACGATGAAGAAAAACTGTTTTTT.

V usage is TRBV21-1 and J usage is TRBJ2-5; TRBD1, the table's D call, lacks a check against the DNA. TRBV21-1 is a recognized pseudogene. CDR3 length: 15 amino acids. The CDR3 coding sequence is TGTGCCAGCAGGCCCCCGGACAGGCCCGAGGAGACCCAGTACTTC. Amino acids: CASRPPDRPEETQYF.